These 24 T cell receptor beta chains share one sample of origin, sequenced in a study of blood T cells in healthy people across ages. With a J-beta primer mix and a sample-barcoded 5' primer, a second PCR ran about 7 to 12 cycles. A single record per CDR3 protein comes from TCRdb applying MiXCR to the 5' RACE reads. The sample has about 970,000 distinct CDR3 sequences; roughly half are singletons. The sample comprised blood. These receptors came from a woman in her sixties or seventies in good health.

The chain uses TRBV5-4 and TRBJ2-6; 7 bases are shared with TRBD2. The CDR3 runs to 14 residues. Germline V gene lookup returns CDR1 SGHNT and CDR2 YYREEE (reference sequence). Losses at the gene ends were 6 bases for V and 9 bases for J; bases not matched to a gene: 9. CDR3 nucleotides: TGTGCCAGCAACCCACCGGGGGGAGACAACGTCCTGACTTTC. The encoded protein is CASNPPGGDNVLTF.

The chain's CDR3 is CSANPVYVEQYF. Here the CDR3 DNA reads TGCAGTGCTAACCCCGTTTATGTCGAGCAGTACTTC. The V gene is TRBV20-1, the J gene TRBJ2-1; D unclear. The J call may be incorrect, as the DNA end agrees better with TRBJ2-7. The germline V gene has CDR1 DFQATT and CDR2 SNEGSKA (reference sequence). This CDR3 is 12 amino acids long.

The rearrangement uses TRBV6-2 or TRBV6-3 and TRBJ1-4; possible D gene TRBD1, 5 bases. Germline lookup yields CDR1 MNHEY and CDR2 SVGEGT. CDR3 length: 15 residues. The germline V and J ends were trimmed by 1 base and 5 bases, with 11 bases remaining between them. This CDR3 is CASSYFRGMNEKLFF. The CDR3 coding sequence is TGTGCCAGCAGTTACTTTCGGGGGATGAATGAAAAACTGTTTTTT.

The genes are TRBV28 and TRBJ2-6, with D perhaps TRBD2 (7 bases). CDR3 length: 16 residues. In germline, CDR1 is MDHEN, CDR2 SYDVKM. V gave up 6 bases and J gave up 1 base, with 13 bases separating them. CDR3 nucleotides: TGTGCCAGCAGACGGGGGGCAAGGTCTGGGGCCAACGTCCTGACTTTC. Its protein product is CASRRGARSGANVLTF.

The V call is TRBV10-3, the J call TRBJ1-3; 7 positions match TRBD1. V was pared by 10 bases and J by 1 base, with 4 bases of the junction left unmatched. The CDR3 contains 13 residues. Germline-derived CDR1 and CDR2 are ENHRY and SYGVKD. CDR3 DNA: TGTGCCACCCTACAGGGGTCTGGAAACACCATATATTTT. Translated, it gives CATLQGSGNTIYF.

This clonotype was found a few times. V is TRBV29-1 and J is TRBJ2-3, with D possibly being TRBD2 (6 bases). The CDR3 is 13 amino acids. Trimming took 4 bases from V and 1 from J, leaving 9 bases between them. The germline V gene encodes CDR1 SQVTM and CDR2 ANQGSEA. DNA for the CDR3: TGCAGCGTTGCCGGGAGCGGCACAGATACGCAGTATTTT. Amino acids: CSVAGSGTDTQYF.

J is TRBJ2-4 and V is TRBV3-1, with 7 bases identical to TRBD2. The ends lost 1 base at V and 5 bases at J; junction bases unmatched: 5. Germline V lookup: CDR1 LGHDT, CDR2 YNNKEL (reference sequence). The CDR3 contains 15 residues. The CDR3 DNA reads TGTGCCAGCAGCCAAGTGCGAGCGGGGCAAAACATTCAGTACTTC. Residues: CASSQVRAGQNIQYF.

This clonotype was recorded a few times. The J gene is TRBJ1-2, the V gene TRBV3-1, with 9 bases that match TRBD1. V gave up 2 bases and J gave up 4 bases; unmatched junction bases: 14. CDR1 is LGHDT and CDR2 is YNNKEL in the germline V gene (reference sequence). The CDR3 is made up of 18 amino acids. The CDR3 DNA sequence: TGTGCCAGCAGCCAACTTGCACAGGGGGCCACGGATCCCTATGGCTACACCTTC. As protein: CASSQLAQGATDPYGYTF.

This clonotype was detected a few times. The J gene is TRBJ2-3, the V gene TRBV6-1; D is perhaps TRBD2 (6 bases). Germline values: CDR1 MNHNS, CDR2 SASEGT. The ends were cut back, 1 base at V and 1 base at J, with 9 bases in the middle. The CDR3 sequence is 15 residues long. CDR3 sequence (DNA): TGTGCCAGCAGTGAAGGTCCTAGCGGCACAGATACGCAGTATTTT. Protein sequence: CASSEGPSGTDTQYF.

This clonotype was found a few times. The V and J genes are TRBV5-1 and TRBJ2-4; TRBD2 might be the D (5 bases). The last part of the DNA fits TRBJ2-7 better; the J call may be wrong. This CDR3 spans 14 amino acids. Germline V gene data show CDR1 as SGHRS and CDR2 as YFSETQ. The CDR3, as DNA: TGCGCCAGCAGCTGGGAGTTTGCTTCGTACGAGCAGTACTTC. Translation: CASSWEFASYEQYF.

The chain carries TRBV3-1 and TRBJ1-2; D is perhaps TRBD1 (6 bases). V lost 5 bases, J lost 7 bases, and 14 bases lay in between. CDR3 length equals 13 residues. Per the germline V gene, CDR1 is LGHDT and CDR2 is YNNKEL (reference sequence). CDR3 sequence: CASSLAGDSGYTF. CDR3 bases: TGTGCCAGCAGCTTGGCAGGGGATAGTGGCTACACCTTC.

V gene TRBV10-3 combines with J gene TRBJ1-1; D is uncertain. There are 14 residues in the CDR3. V was cut by 4 bases and J by 0 bases, with 9 bases left in between. Germline assignment: CDR1 ENHRY and CDR2 SYGVKD. CDR3 bases: TGTGCCATCAGTGTGGAATTGTTGAACACTGAAGCTTTCTTT. It encodes CAISVELLNTEAFF.

About this clonotype itself: A read error is possible here, since a much larger clone lies one base away. The chain links TRBV29-1 to TRBJ2-5, with unresolved D. The CDR3 totals 11 residues. The V and J ends lost 7 bases and 1 base respectively, with 7 bases between them. Germline CDR1 is SQVTM and CDR2 is ANQGSEA. The CDR3 region is CSGGTQETQYF. The CDR3 DNA reads as TGCAGCGGTGGCACCCAAGAGACCCAGTACTTC.

V and J are TRBV7-8 and TRBJ2-5; 10 bases map to TRBD2. The CDR3 covers 16 residues. Per germline, CDR1 SGHVS and CDR2 FQNEAQ. Germline trimming cut 1 base from V and 2 bases from J; bases unmatched to any gene: 4. The CDR3 DNA follows: TGTGCCAGCAGCTTAGGTAGCGGGAGGCTACAAGAGACCCAGTACTTC. Translated: CASSLGSGRLQETQYF.

The rearrangement joins TRBV4-1 to TRBJ2-1; D is perhaps TRBD2 (5 bases). CDR1 is MGHRA and CDR2 is YSYEKL in the germline V gene. The CDR3 totals 16 residues. The V gene lost 3 bases and the J gene lost 8 bases, with 20 bases spanning the gap. In nucleotides, the CDR3 is TGCGCCAGCAGCCACCGGGGAGCTATCGGAGGCTATGAGCAGTTCTTC. Translated: CASSHRGAIGGYEQFF.

The J gene is TRBJ1-4, the V gene TRBV7-3; D is undetermined. V was clipped by 2 bases and J by 0 bases, with 7 bases between them. Germline V gene sequence: CDR1 SGHTA, CDR2 FQGTGA. CDR3 length equals 15 residues. The CDR3 DNA follows: TGTGCCAGCAGCTTATCAAGGACAACTAATGAAAAACTGTTTTTT. Amino acid sequence: CASSLSRTTNEKLFF.

This clonotype has just a few counts. The chain uses TRBV7-2 and TRBJ1-1; D is ambiguous. The germline V gene has CDR1 SGHTA and CDR2 FQGNSA. The V end was cut by 2 bases, the J end by 4 bases, with 29 bases between. CDR3 length equals 20 residues. For the CDR3, the DNA is TGTGCCAGCAGCTTATTAGGCCTCGTCCGGACGAAGGAGTTTGGCACTGAAGCTTTCTTT. Translation gives CASSLLGLVRTKEFGTEAFF.

The chain links TRBV7-2 to TRBJ2-1, with 7 positions matching TRBD2. Germline V lookup: CDR1 SGHTA, CDR2 FQGNSA. The CDR3 loop spans 16 amino acids. With 1 base clipped from V and 2 bases from J, the junction kept 5 bases outside the gene matches. The CDR3 is CASSLGTGRTYNEQFF. The CDR3 DNA follows: TGTGCCAGCAGCTTAGGAACCGGGAGGACCTACAATGAGCAGTTCTTC.

Judged by abundance, this clonotype is medium-sized. The chain joins TRBV28 to TRBJ2-2, with D possibly TRBD2 on 6 matching bases. Germline assignment: CDR1 MDHEN and CDR2 SYDVKM. The V end was cut by 5 bases, the J end by 4 bases, with 14 bases between. The CDR3 runs to 15 residues. CDR3 sequence (DNA): TGTGCCAGCAGTCCGGCCCGGGAGTCCACCGGGGAGCTGTTTTTT. Translated, it gives CASSPARESTGELFF.

This clonotype was observed a single time. The junction and the germline gene differ at one end; a read error may be behind it. This chain links TRBV18 with TRBJ2-3, with 9 bases matching TRBD2. CDR1 KGHSH and CDR2 LQKENI come from the germline V gene. CDR3 size: 14 residues. CDR3 protein: CAGSGGRASDTQYF. CDR3 coding DNA: TGTGCCGGCTCAGGCGGGAGGGCCTCCGATACGCAGTATTTT.

J is TRBJ2-7 and V is TRBV6-2 or TRBV6-3, with 7 positions matching TRBD1. The junction had 7 bases not matched to a gene; V was cut back by 8 bases and J by 3 bases. Germline-derived CDR1 and CDR2 are MNHEY and SVGEGT. The CDR3 is 13 amino acids. The CDR3 spells CASEGDSHYEQYF. As DNA, the CDR3 is TGTGCCAGCGAAGGGGACAGTCACTACGAGCAGTACTTC.

The gene calls are TRBV24-1 and TRBJ2-3; D unresolved. CDR3 size: 14 residues. V dropped 2 bases and J dropped 4 bases, with 9 bases sitting between them. The germline V gene has CDR1 KGHDR and CDR2 SFDVKD. The chain's CDR3 is CATSDWPLADTQYF. The CDR3 region has the DNA TGTGCCACCAGTGATTGGCCCTTGGCAGATACGCAGTATTTT.

The chain carries TRBV6-2 or TRBV6-3 and TRBJ2-4; tentatively, D is TRBD1 or TRBD2 (6 bases each). Gene TRBJ2-7 matches the end of the DNA better, so the J call may be wrong. Germline-derived CDR1 and CDR2 are MNHEY and SVGEGT. There are 15 residues in the CDR3. In DNA form, the CDR3 reads TGTGCCAGCAGTAGGGACTCTGGGGGGCCCTACGAGCAGTACTTC. This codes for CASSRDSGGPYEQYF.

The chain employs TRBV7-2 and TRBJ1-5; D is possibly TRBD1 (5 bases). The CDR3 loop spans 15 amino acids. Germline CDR1 SGHTA, CDR2 FQGNSA. With 1 base removed from V and 9 bases from J, the gap between germline ends came to 16 bases. The chain's CDR3 is CASSLEQLQQGPQHF. The CDR3 DNA sequence: TGTGCCAGCAGCTTAGAGCAGCTTCAGCAGGGGCCCCAGCATTTT.